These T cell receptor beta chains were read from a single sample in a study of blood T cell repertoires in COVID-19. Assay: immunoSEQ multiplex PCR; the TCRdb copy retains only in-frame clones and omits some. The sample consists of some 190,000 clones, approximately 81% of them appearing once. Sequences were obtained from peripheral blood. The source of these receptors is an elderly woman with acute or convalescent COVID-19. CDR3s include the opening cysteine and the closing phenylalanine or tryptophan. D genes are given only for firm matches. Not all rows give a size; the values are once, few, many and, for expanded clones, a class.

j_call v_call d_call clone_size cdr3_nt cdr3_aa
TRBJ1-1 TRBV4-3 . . TGCGCCAGCAGCCAGAAAAGGGACATGAACACTGAAGCTTTCTTT CASSQKRDMNTEAFF
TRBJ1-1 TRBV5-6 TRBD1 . TGTGCCAGCAGCTTCTTTGAGGGGCAGGGGGTGGTCACTGAAGCTTTCTTT CASSFFEGQGVVTEAFF
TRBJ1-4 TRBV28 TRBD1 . TGTGCCAGCAGCCTGACAGGGGATAATGAAAAACTGTTTTTT CASSLTGDNEKLFF
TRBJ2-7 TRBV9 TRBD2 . TGTGCCAGCAATCGGGAGACTAGCGGAGCCTACGAGCAGTACTTC CASNRETSGAYEQYF
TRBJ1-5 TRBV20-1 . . TGCAGTGCTCTCGGTCAGCCCCAGCATTTT CSALGQPQHF
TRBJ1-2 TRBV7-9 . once TGTGCCAGCAGTCCGACAGGACGGGGTGGCTACACCTTC CASSPTGRGGYTF
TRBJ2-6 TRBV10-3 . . TGTGCCTCAAGGAGAGACTCTGGGGCCAACGTCCTGACTTTC CASRRDSGANVLTF
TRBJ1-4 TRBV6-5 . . TGTGCCAGCAGGGGACAACCAAATGAAAAACTGTTTTTT CASRGQPNEKLFF
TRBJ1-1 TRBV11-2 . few TGTGCCAGCAGCTTGTTTGTTTTCAGGGACACTGAAGCTTTCTTT CASSLFVFRDTEAFF
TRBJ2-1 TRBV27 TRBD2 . TGTGCCAGCAGACGACCAACTAGCGGGAGTCCCTTATACAATGAGCAGTTCTTC CASRRPTSGSPLYNEQFF
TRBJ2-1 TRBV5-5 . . TGTGCCAGCAGCTTGTATCGGGGTCCCATGGTTGACAATGAGCAGTTCTTC CASSLYRGPMVDNEQFF
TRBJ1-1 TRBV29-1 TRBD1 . TGCAGCGGAAGGGACAGGCTTTGGACTGAAGCTTTCTTT CSGRDRLWTEAFF
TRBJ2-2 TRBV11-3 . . TGTGCCAGCAGCTCACTATTAGGCGGGGAGCTGTTTTTT CASSSLLGGELFF
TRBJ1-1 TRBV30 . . TGTGCCTACCTCGCAGTTACCATGGTGACTGAAGCTTTCTTT CAYLAVTMVTEAFF
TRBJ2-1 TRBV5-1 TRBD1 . TGCGCCAGCGGACTCCTGGCAGGGGGCCTAAATGAGCAGTTCTTC CASGLLAGGLNEQFF
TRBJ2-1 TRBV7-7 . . TGTGCTAGCAGCTTACGGGATTCCACGGCCAATGAGCAGTTCTTC CASSLRDSTANEQFF
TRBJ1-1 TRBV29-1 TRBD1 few TGCAGCTCAAAGAACGGACAGGGGCAACGAATTGGTGAAGCTTTCTTT CSSKNGQGQRIGEAFF
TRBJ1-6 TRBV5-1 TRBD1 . TGCGCCAGCAGCCCCGACAGGGGGTTCTATAATTCACCCCTCCACTTT CASSPDRGFYNSPLHF
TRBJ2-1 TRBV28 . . TGTGCCAGCAGTTCCGTATTGGGATTTGAAGCGGGCCACTACAATGAGCAGTTCTTC CASSSVLGFEAGHYNEQFF
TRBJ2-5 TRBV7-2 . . TGTGCCAGCAGCTTAGCAGGGGGCCAAGAGACCCAGTACTTC CASSLAGGQETQYF
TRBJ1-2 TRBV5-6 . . TGTGCCAGCAGCTCCCCCCGGGATGTAACGCGTGGCTACACCTTC CASSSPRDVTRGYTF
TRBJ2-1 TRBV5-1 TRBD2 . TGCGCCAGCAGCTACCCACTAGCGGGAGGGGGGGATGAGCAGTTCTTC CASSYPLAGGGDEQFF
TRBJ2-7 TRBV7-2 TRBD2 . TGTGCCAGCAGCCCGGGACTAGCGGGAGTCAGCGAGCAGTACTTC CASSPGLAGVSEQYF
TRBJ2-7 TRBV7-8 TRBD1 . TGTGCCAGCAGCCAAGCAGACAGGGTAGATTACGAGCAGTACTTC CASSQADRVDYEQYF
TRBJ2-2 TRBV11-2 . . TGTGCCAGCAGCCTCCTCGCCGGGGAGCTGTTTTTT CASSLLAGELFF
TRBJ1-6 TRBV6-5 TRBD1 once TGTGCCAGCACGCCAAGCCAAGGGGGCTATTCACCCCTCCACTTT CASTPSQGGYSPLHF
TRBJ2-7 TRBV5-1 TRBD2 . TGCGCCAGCAGCTCCGGGGGGGCTCCCTACGAGCAGTACTTC CASSSGGAPYEQYF
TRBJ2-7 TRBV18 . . TGTGCCAGCTCACGGGGGGAAAATTCCTACGAGCAGTACTTC CASSRGENSYEQYF
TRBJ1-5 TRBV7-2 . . TGTGCCAGCAGCTCCGGACAGAGTGGTAATCAGCCCCAGCATTTT CASSSGQSGNQPQHF
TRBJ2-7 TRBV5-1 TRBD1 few TGCGCCAGCAGCTTGTATGGACAGGGGACCCACGAGCAGTACTTC CASSLYGQGTHEQYF